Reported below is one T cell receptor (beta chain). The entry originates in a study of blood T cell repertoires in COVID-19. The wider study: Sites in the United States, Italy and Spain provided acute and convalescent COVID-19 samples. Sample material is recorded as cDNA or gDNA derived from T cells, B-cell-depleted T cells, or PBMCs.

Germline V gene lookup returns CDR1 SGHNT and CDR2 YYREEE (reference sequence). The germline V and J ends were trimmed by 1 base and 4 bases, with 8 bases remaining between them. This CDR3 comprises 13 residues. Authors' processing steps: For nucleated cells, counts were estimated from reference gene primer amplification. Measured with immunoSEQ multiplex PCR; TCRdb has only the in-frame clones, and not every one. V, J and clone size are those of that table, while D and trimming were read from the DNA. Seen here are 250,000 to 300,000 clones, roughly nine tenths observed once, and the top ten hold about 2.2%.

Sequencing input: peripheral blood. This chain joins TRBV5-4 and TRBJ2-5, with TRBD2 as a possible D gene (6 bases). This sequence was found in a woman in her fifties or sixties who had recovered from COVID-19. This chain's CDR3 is CASSLTGAETQYF. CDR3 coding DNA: TGTGCCAGCAGCTTGACGGGAGCAGAGACCCAGTACTTC.